This T cell receptor (beta chain) is drawn from a study of blood T cell repertoires in COVID-19. CDR1 and CDR2 from the germline V gene are SQVTM and ANQGSEA. V shed 6 bases and J shed 4 bases, with 19 bases lying between them. The CDR3 is 15 amino acids. This clone was picked up one time. The method was immunoSEQ multiplex PCR; TCRdb's version includes in-frame clones alone and lacks a portion of them. The table lists about 370,000 clones, about 90% of them singletons. Source material: peripheral blood. This TCR was recovered from a woman aged 25-40 years with COVID-19, enrolled during active disease. J is TRBJ2-1 and V is TRBV29-1; D is ambiguous. Here the CDR3 DNA reads TGCAGCGTACCCCCAGCAATACAGCTTTACAATGAGCAGTTCTTC. This codes for CSVPPAIQLYNEQFF.